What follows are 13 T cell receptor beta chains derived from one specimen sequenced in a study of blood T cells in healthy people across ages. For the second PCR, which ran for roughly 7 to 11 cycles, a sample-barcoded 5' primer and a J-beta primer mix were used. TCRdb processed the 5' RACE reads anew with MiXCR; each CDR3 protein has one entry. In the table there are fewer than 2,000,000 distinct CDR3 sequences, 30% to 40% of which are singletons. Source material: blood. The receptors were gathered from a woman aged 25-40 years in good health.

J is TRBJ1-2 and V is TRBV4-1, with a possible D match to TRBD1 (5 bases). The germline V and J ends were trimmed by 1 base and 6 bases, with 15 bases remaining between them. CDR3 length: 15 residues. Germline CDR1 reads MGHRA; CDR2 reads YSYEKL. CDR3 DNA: TGCGCCAGCAGCCAAGGGTGGGGGGGGAGGAATGGCTACACCTTC. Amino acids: CASSQGWGGRNGYTF.

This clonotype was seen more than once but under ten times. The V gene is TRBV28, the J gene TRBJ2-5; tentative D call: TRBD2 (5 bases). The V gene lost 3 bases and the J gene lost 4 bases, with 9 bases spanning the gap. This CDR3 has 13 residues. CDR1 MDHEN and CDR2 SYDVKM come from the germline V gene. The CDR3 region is CASSFEGAETQYF. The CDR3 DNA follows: TGTGCCAGCAGTTTCGAGGGAGCAGAGACCCAGTACTTC.

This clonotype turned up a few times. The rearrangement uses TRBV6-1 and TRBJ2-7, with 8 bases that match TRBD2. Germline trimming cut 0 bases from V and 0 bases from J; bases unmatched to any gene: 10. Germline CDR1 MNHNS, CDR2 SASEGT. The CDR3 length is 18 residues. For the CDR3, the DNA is TGTGCCAGCAGTGAAGCTGACTACAGGAGCGGGAGCTCCTACGAGCAGTACTTC. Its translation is CASSEADYRSGSSYEQYF.

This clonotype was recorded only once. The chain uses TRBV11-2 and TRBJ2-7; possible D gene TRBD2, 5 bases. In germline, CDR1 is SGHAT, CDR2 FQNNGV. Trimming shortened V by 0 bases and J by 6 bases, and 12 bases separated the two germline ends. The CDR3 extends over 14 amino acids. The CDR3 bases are TGTGCCAGCAGCTTAGATCTCGGGGTTGCCGAGCAGTACTTC. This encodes CASSLDLGVAEQYF.

CDR3 sequence: CSVSLRDEKLFF. The DNA of the CDR3 is TGCAGTGTTAGTCTAAGGGATGAAAAACTGTTTTTT. This chain uses TRBV20-1 with TRBJ1-4, with no clear D. The V gene's germline CDR1 is DFQATT and CDR2 SNEGSKA (reference sequence). V gave up 7 bases and J gave up 6 bases, with 12 bases separating them. The CDR3 is 12 residues long.

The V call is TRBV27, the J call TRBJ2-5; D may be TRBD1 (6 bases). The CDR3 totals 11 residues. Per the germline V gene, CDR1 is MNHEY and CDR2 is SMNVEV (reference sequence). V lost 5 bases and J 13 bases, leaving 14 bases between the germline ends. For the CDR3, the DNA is TGTGCCAGCAGTCTCGAGGACAGATGGTACTTC. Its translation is CASSLEDRWYF.

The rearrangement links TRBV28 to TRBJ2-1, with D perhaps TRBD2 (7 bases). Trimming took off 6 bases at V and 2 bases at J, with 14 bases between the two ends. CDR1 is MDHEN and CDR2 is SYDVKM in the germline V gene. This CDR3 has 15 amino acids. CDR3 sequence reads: CASRLRGGPYNEQFF. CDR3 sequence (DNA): TGTGCCAGCAGACTTAGGGGGGGACCCTACAATGAGCAGTTCTTC.

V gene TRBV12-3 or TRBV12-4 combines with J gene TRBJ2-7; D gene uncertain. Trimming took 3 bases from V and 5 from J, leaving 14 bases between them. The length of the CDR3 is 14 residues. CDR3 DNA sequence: TGTGCCAGCAGTTTGGTGACCTCCCGGAACGAGCAGTACTTC. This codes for CASSLVTSRNEQYF.

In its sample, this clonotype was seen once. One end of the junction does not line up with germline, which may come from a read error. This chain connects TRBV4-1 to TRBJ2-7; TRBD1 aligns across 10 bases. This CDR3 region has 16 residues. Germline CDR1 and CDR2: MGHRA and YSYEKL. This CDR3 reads CAGSQDWDRGLSEQYF. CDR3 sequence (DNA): TGCGCCGGCAGCCAAGATTGGGACAGGGGTTTGTCTGAGCAGTACTTC.

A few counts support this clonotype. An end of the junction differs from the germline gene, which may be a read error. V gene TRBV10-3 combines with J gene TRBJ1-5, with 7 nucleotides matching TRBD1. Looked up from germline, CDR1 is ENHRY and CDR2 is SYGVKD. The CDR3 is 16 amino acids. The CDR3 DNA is TGTGCCATCAGTTCTAACAGGGGAGATAGCAATCAGCCCCGGCATTTT. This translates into CAISSNRGDSNQPRHF.

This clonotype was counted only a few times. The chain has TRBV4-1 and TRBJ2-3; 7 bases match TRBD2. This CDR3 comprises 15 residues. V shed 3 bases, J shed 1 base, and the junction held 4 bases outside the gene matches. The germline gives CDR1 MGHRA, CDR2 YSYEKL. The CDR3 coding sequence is TGCGCCAGCAGCCAGCGGGAGCTTGGCACAGATACGCAGTATTTT. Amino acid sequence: CASSQRELGTDTQYF.

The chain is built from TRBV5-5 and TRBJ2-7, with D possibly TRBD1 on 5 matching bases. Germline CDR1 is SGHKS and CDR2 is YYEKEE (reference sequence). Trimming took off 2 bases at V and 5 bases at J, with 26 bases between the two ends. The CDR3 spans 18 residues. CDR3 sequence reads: CASSFWPPQGRSIDEQYF. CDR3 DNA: TGTGCCAGCAGCTTTTGGCCCCCCCAGGGCCGGTCTATCGACGAGCAGTACTTC.

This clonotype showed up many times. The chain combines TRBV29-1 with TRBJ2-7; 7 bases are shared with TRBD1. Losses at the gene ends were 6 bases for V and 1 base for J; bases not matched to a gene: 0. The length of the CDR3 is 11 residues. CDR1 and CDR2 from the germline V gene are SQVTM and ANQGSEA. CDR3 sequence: CSVQGSYEQYF. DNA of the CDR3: TGCAGCGTACAGGGGTCCTACGAGCAGTACTTC.